A selection of T cell receptor beta chains follows, all from one sample in a study of CD8+ T cells in alopecia areata. Assay: immunoSEQ multiplex PCR; the TCRdb copy retains only in-frame clones and omits some. The sample yields approximately 110,000 clones, about 59% seen once. This sample comprised CD8+ T cells sorted from blood, obtained at week 24, from a patient treated with tofacitinib. These receptors were collected from a human donor with alopecia areata. The CDR3 runs from the conserved cysteine through the conserved F or W. Each record gives: CDR3 length, clone size, D gene, J gene, V gene, CDR3 protein, CDR3 DNA. D genes are given only for firm matches. Clone size is given for some rows only: seen once, a few or many times, or a class if the clone is expanded.

cdr3_length: 15
clone_size: .
d_call: .
j_call: TRBJ2-2
v_call: TRBV5-1
cdr3_aa: CASSLRQGRPGELFF
cdr3_nt: TGCGCCAGCAGCTTGAGGCAGGGGCGTCCCGGGGAGCTGTTTTTT

cdr3_length: 14
clone_size: .
d_call: TRBD1
j_call: TRBJ2-3
v_call: TRBV27
cdr3_aa: CASSLGQGADTQYF
cdr3_nt: TGTGCCAGCAGTTTGGGACAGGGCGCAGATACGCAGTATTTT

cdr3_length: 15
clone_size: .
d_call: .
j_call: TRBJ2-7
v_call: TRBV27
cdr3_aa: CASSLRGGGNDEQYF
cdr3_nt: TGTGCCAGCAGTTTAAGAGGGGGGGGAAACGACGAGCAGTACTTC

cdr3_length: 15
clone_size: few
d_call: .
j_call: TRBJ2-3
v_call: TRBV6-5
cdr3_aa: CASNIYGGRTDTQYF
cdr3_nt: TGTGCCAGCAATATCTATGGCGGGCGCACAGATACGCAGTATTTT

cdr3_length: 15
clone_size: few
d_call: TRBD1
j_call: TRBJ2-3
v_call: TRBV5-4
cdr3_aa: CASTDRDRGTDTQYF
cdr3_nt: TGTGCCAGTACCGACCGGGACAGGGGTACGGATACGCAGTATTTT

cdr3_length: 13
clone_size: .
d_call: .
j_call: TRBJ1-1
v_call: TRBV7-6
cdr3_aa: CASSLDPNTEAFF
cdr3_nt: TGTGCCAGCAGCCTTGATCCGAACACTGAAGCTTTCTTT

cdr3_length: 15
clone_size: .
d_call: TRBD2
j_call: TRBJ2-1
v_call: TRBV13
cdr3_aa: CASSLSGGHYNEQFF
cdr3_nt: TGTGCCAGCAGCTTAAGCGGGGGCCACTACAATGAGCAGTTCTTC

cdr3_length: 13
clone_size: few
d_call: .
j_call: TRBJ2-4
v_call: TRBV13
cdr3_aa: CASSLGLKNIQYF
cdr3_nt: TGTGCCAGCAGCTTGGGACTGAAAAACATTCAGTACTTC

cdr3_length: 15
clone_size: .
d_call: TRBD1
j_call: TRBJ2-7
v_call: TRBV15
cdr3_aa: CATSEGTAMGYEQYF
cdr3_nt: TGTGCCACCAGCGAAGGGACAGCGATGGGCTACGAGCAGTACTTC

cdr3_length: 14
clone_size: .
d_call: .
j_call: TRBJ2-5
v_call: TRBV5-1
cdr3_aa: CASSLAGAQETQYF
cdr3_nt: TGCGCCAGCAGCTTGGCCGGGGCTCAAGAGACCCAGTACTTC

cdr3_length: 16
clone_size: .
d_call: .
j_call: TRBJ2-3
v_call: TRBV10-3
cdr3_aa: CAISESQSSPTDTQYF
cdr3_nt: TGTGCCATCAGTGAGTCGCAGTCTTCCCCCACAGATACGCAGTATTTT

cdr3_length: 11
clone_size: .
d_call: TRBD1
j_call: TRBJ1-4
v_call: TRBV20-1
cdr3_aa: CSALQGLKLFF
cdr3_nt: TGCAGTGCTTTACAGGGGTTAAAACTGTTTTTT

cdr3_length: 13
clone_size: .
d_call: .
j_call: TRBJ1-2
v_call: TRBV5-6
cdr3_aa: CASSLGGGYGYTF
cdr3_nt: TGTGCCAGCAGCTTGGGAGGGGGCTATGGCTACACCTTC

cdr3_length: 13
clone_size: .
d_call: .
j_call: TRBJ2-3
v_call: TRBV25-1
cdr3_aa: CASSEYYTDTQYF
cdr3_nt: TGTGCCAGCAGTGAATACTACACAGATACGCAGTATTTT

cdr3_length: 13
clone_size: few
d_call: TRBD1
j_call: TRBJ1-6
v_call: TRBV6-5
cdr3_aa: CASSGTGGLILHF
cdr3_nt: TGTGCCAGCAGTGGGACAGGGGGGCTAATTCTCCACTTT

cdr3_length: 15
clone_size: .
d_call: .
j_call: TRBJ1-5
v_call: TRBV9
cdr3_aa: CASSAHDNYNQPQHF
cdr3_nt: TGTGCCAGCAGCGCCCACGACAACTACAATCAGCCCCAGCATTTT

cdr3_length: 19
clone_size: .
d_call: TRBD2
j_call: TRBJ2-1
v_call: TRBV30
cdr3_aa: CAWDSYGTSLFGSYNEQFF
cdr3_nt: TGTGCCTGGGACTCGTACGGGACTAGCCTCTTTGGCTCCTACAATGAGCAGTTCTTC

cdr3_length: 14
clone_size: .
d_call: .
j_call: TRBJ2-7
v_call: TRBV5-1
cdr3_aa: CASSLARTGYEQYF
cdr3_nt: TGCGCCAGCAGCTTGGCGCGGACTGGCTACGAGCAGTACTTC

cdr3_length: 14
clone_size: .
d_call: TRBD1
j_call: TRBJ1-2
v_call: TRBV5-4
cdr3_aa: CASRTGTGVYGYTF
cdr3_nt: TGTGCCAGCAGGACCGGGACAGGGGTTTATGGCTACACCTTC

cdr3_length: 17
clone_size: once
d_call: TRBD1
j_call: TRBJ1-1
v_call: TRBV5-6
cdr3_aa: CASSLDGTGALNTEAFF
cdr3_nt: TGTGCCAGCAGCTTGGACGGAACAGGGGCGTTGAACACTGAAGCTTTCTTT

cdr3_length: 13
clone_size: .
d_call: TRBD1
j_call: TRBJ2-2
v_call: TRBV5-1
cdr3_aa: CASSGTGERELFF
cdr3_nt: TGCGCCAGCAGCGGAACAGGGGAACGGGAGCTGTTTTTT

cdr3_length: 14
clone_size: .
d_call: TRBD2
j_call: TRBJ2-1
v_call: TRBV30
cdr3_aa: CAGTSAGNYNEQFF
cdr3_nt: TGTGCCGGTACTAGCGCGGGAAACTACAATGAGCAGTTCTTC

cdr3_length: 13
clone_size: once
d_call: TRBD1
j_call: TRBJ2-7
v_call: TRBV6-8
cdr3_aa: CASGTGIPYEQYF
cdr3_nt: TGTGCCAGTGGGACAGGAATTCCCTACGAGCAGTACTTC

cdr3_length: 13
clone_size: few
d_call: .
j_call: TRBJ2-2
v_call: TRBV29-1
cdr3_aa: CSVAVANTGELFF
cdr3_nt: TGCAGCGTTGCTGTAGCGAACACCGGGGAGCTGTTTTTT

cdr3_length: 14
clone_size: once
d_call: .
j_call: TRBJ2-5
v_call: TRBV6-5
cdr3_aa: CASSYSGPARTQYF
cdr3_nt: TGTGCCAGCAGTTACTCTGGGCCGGCTAGGACCCAGTACTTC

cdr3_length: 14
clone_size: .
d_call: .
j_call: TRBJ2-7
v_call: TRBV14
cdr3_aa: CASSQDHSPYEQYF
cdr3_nt: TGTGCCAGCAGCCAAGATCACAGTCCCTACGAGCAGTACTTC

cdr3_length: 19
clone_size: few
d_call: TRBD1
j_call: TRBJ2-1
v_call: TRBV19
cdr3_aa: CASTKGGQGRRWDYNEQFF
cdr3_nt: TGTGCCAGTACCAAGGGGGGACAGGGACGCCGCTGGGACTACAATGAGCAGTTCTTC

cdr3_length: 13
clone_size: .
d_call: .
j_call: TRBJ1-1
v_call: TRBV27
cdr3_aa: CASSLGGGTEAFF
cdr3_nt: TGTGCCAGCAGCCTCGGGGGTGGCACTGAAGCTTTCTTT

cdr3_length: 16
clone_size: .
d_call: .
j_call: TRBJ2-1
v_call: TRBV28
cdr3_aa: CASSLYEAASYNEQFF
cdr3_nt: TGTGCCAGCAGTTTATACGAGGCAGCGTCCTACAATGAGCAGTTCTTC

cdr3_length: 12
clone_size: few
d_call: .
j_call: TRBJ2-7
v_call: TRBV2
cdr3_aa: CASTDSSYEQYF
cdr3_nt: TGTGCCAGCACAGACAGCAGCTACGAGCAGTACTTC

cdr3_length: 12
clone_size: .
d_call: .
j_call: TRBJ2-7
v_call: TRBV6-5
cdr3_aa: CASTNSGYEQYF
cdr3_nt: TGTGCCAGCACAAATTCTGGCTACGAGCAGTACTTC

cdr3_length: 15
clone_size: .
d_call: TRBD1
j_call: TRBJ1-1
v_call: TRBV5-1
cdr3_aa: CASSLQGRGNTEAFF
cdr3_nt: TGCGCCAGCAGCTTACAGGGGAGGGGGAACACTGAAGCTTTCTTT

cdr3_length: 14
clone_size: few
d_call: .
j_call: TRBJ1-5
v_call: TRBV13
cdr3_aa: CASTRQASNQPQHF
cdr3_nt: TGTGCCAGCACCAGACAGGCTAGCAATCAGCCCCAGCATTTT

cdr3_length: 16
clone_size: few
d_call: TRBD2
j_call: TRBJ2-1
v_call: TRBV30
cdr3_aa: CAWIWTSGGSYNEQFF
cdr3_nt: TGTGCCTGGATCTGGACTAGCGGGGGGAGTTACAATGAGCAGTTCTTC

cdr3_length: 13
clone_size: few
d_call: .
j_call: TRBJ1-6
v_call: TRBV6-5
cdr3_aa: CASSDSTNSPLHF
cdr3_nt: TGTGCCAGCAGTGACTCGACAAATTCACCCCTCCACTTT

cdr3_length: 13
clone_size: .
d_call: .
j_call: TRBJ2-2
v_call: TRBV30
cdr3_aa: CACQFEGTGELFF
cdr3_nt: TGTGCCTGCCAGTTTGAGGGGACCGGGGAGCTGTTTTTT

cdr3_length: 15
clone_size: once
d_call: TRBD2
j_call: TRBJ2-5
v_call: TRBV11-2
cdr3_aa: CASGRLAGVQETQYF
cdr3_nt: TGTGCCAGCGGACGACTAGCGGGGGTTCAAGAGACCCAGTACTTC

cdr3_length: 13
clone_size: .
d_call: .
j_call: TRBJ1-1
v_call: TRBV6-4
cdr3_aa: CASREDEGGEAFF
cdr3_nt: TGTGCCAGCAGAGAGGACGAGGGTGGTGAAGCTTTCTTT

cdr3_length: 14
clone_size: .
d_call: .
j_call: TRBJ2-5
v_call: TRBV27
cdr3_aa: CASSLGADQETQYF
cdr3_nt: TGTGCCAGCAGTTTAGGGGCGGACCAAGAGACCCAGTACTTC

cdr3_length: 15
clone_size: .
d_call: .
j_call: TRBJ2-7
v_call: TRBV5-6
cdr3_aa: CASTNGGGLSYEQYF
cdr3_nt: TGTGCCAGCACCAATGGCGGAGGGCTAAGCTACGAGCAGTACTTC

cdr3_length: 17
clone_size: .
d_call: .
j_call: TRBJ1-1
v_call: TRBV9
cdr3_aa: CASSVGGGHRPGPEAFF
cdr3_nt: TGTGCCAGCAGCGTAGGGGGAGGGCACCGTCCCGGCCCTGAAGCTTTCTTT